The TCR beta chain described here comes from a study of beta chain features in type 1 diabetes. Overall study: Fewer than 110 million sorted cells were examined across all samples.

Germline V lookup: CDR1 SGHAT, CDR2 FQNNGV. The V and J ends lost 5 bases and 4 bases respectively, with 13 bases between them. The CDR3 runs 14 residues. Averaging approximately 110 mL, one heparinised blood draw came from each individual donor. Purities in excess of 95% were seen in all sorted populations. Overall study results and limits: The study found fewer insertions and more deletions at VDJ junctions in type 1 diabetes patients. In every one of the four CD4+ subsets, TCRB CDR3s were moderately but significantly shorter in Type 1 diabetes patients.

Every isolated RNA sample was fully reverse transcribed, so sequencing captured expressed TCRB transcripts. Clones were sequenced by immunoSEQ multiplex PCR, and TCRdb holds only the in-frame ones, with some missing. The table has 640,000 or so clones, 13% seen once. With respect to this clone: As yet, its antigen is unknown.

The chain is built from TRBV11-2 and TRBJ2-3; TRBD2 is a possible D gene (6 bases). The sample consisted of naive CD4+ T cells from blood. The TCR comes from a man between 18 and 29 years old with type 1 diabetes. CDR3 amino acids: CASSPGSSADTQYF. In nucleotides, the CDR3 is TGTGCCAGCAGCCCCGGGAGCAGCGCAGATACGCAGTATTTT.